The 24 T cell receptor beta chains listed next were all sequenced from one sample in a study of CD8+ T cells in alopecia areata. In each case, RNA was isolated and then reverse transcribed into cDNA as the sequencing template. The repertoire was sequenced with immunoSEQ multiplex PCR; TCRdb's copy has only in-frame clones and lacks some. The repertoire holds around 100,000 clones, with about 60% as singletons. The material sequenced was CD4+ T cells sorted from blood. The source of these receptors is a human donor in good health.

J is TRBJ1-6 and V is TRBV7-9, with a possible D match to TRBD1 (5 bases). V gave up 7 bases and J gave up 9 bases, with 16 bases separating them. Looked up from germline, CDR1 is SEHNR and CDR2 is FQNEAQ (reference sequence). The CDR3 is made up of 14 amino acids. CDR3 sequence (DNA): TGTGCCAGCAAGTTGGACACCCATGTTTCACCCCTCCACTTT. As protein: CASKLDTHVSPLHF.

The rearrangement uses TRBV2 and TRBJ2-5; 11 bases align to TRBD2. Germline lookup yields CDR1 SNHLY and CDR2 FYNNEI. The CDR3 runs 14 residues. V was pared by 4 bases and J by 5 bases, with 3 bases of the junction left unmatched. As DNA, the CDR3 is TGTGCCAGCAGTGCGACTAGCGGGGCGGAGACCCAGTACTTC. This gives the protein CASSATSGAETQYF. Variable domain in full (rest from reference TRBV2 and TRBJ2-5): EPEVTQTPSHQVTQMGQEVILRCVPISNHLYFYWYRQILGQKVEFLVSFYNNEISEKSEIFDDQFSVERPDGSNFTLKIRSTKLEDSAMYFCASSATSGAETQYFGPGTRLLVL.

The genes are TRBV29-1 and TRBJ2-7; the D is unclear. Germline loops: CDR1 SQVTM, CDR2 ANQGSEA. The CDR3 runs to 12 residues. Trimming stripped 6 bases from V and 2 bases from J, with 11 bases between. CDR3 sequence: CSVTTATYEQYF. As DNA, the CDR3 is TGCAGCGTAACGACGGCGACCTACGAGCAGTACTTC.

This chain links TRBV30 with TRBJ2-7, with 7 positions matching TRBD1. The CDR3 length is 13 residues. Germline CDR1 GTSNPN, CDR2 SVGIG (reference sequence). V shed 3 bases and J 2 bases; nucleotides not matched to a gene: 4. CDR3 nucleotides: TGTGCCTGGAGAATAGGGACAGCCTACGAGCAGTACTTC. Translating it yields CAWRIGTAYEQYF.

J is TRBJ1-2 and V is TRBV10-3, with D possibly being TRBD1 (6 bases). Deletions cut 4 bases from V and 2 bases from J, with 14 bases between. This CDR3 spans 15 amino acids. From germline, CDR1 is ENHRY and CDR2 SYGVKD. CDR3 region: CAISVGPTGNYGYTF. CDR3 in DNA: TGTGCCATCAGTGTGGGACCTACAGGGAACTATGGCTACACCTTC.

The chain is built from TRBV14 and TRBJ1-1, with D possibly matching TRBD1 (5 bases). From germline, CDR1 is SGHDN and CDR2 FVKESK. V shed 4 bases and J shed 5 bases, with 14 bases lying between them. The CDR3 contains 14 residues. CDR3 region: CASSLWMGGTEAFF. CDR3 sequence (DNA): TGTGCCAGCAGCCTCTGGATGGGGGGGACTGAAGCTTTCTTT. The entire variable domain, with the rest obtained from reference TRBV14 and TRBJ1-1, is as follows: EAGVTQFPSHSVIEKGQTVTLRCDPISGHDNLYWYRRVMGKEIKFLLHFVKESKQDESGMPNNRFLAERTGGTYSTLKVQPAELEDSGVYFCASSLWMGGTEAFFGQGTRLTVV.

In this sample, this clone turned up a few times. The DNA of the CDR3 is TGTGCCAGCAGTGCCGGACAGGGTGAATACGAGCAGTACTTC. It codes for CASSAGQGEYEQYF. The V call is TRBV6-5, the J call TRBJ2-7; 8 positions match TRBD1. This CDR3 is 14 amino acids long. The germline CDR1 and CDR2 sequences are MNHEY and SVGAGI. V gave up 5 bases and J gave up 4 bases; unmatched junction bases: 7.

The chain joins TRBV12-5 to TRBJ2-5; D is uncertain. CDR1 LGHNT and CDR2 FRNRAP come from the germline V gene. CDR3 length equals 11 residues. Trimming left V 4 bases short and J 4 bases short, with 4 bases between. Here the CDR3 DNA reads TGTGCTAGTGGTTGGGGAGAGACCCAGTACTTC. Residues: CASGWGETQYF.

The chain combines TRBV28 with TRBJ1-5, with a possible D match to TRBD1 (6 bases). Germline V gene lookup returns CDR1 MDHEN and CDR2 SYDVKM. The ends were cut back, 4 bases at V and 7 bases at J, with 17 bases in the middle. CDR3 length: 15 amino acids. The CDR3 reads CASSSPAGAEQPQHF. Written as DNA, the CDR3 is TGTGCCAGCAGTTCACCCGCGGGGGCAGAACAGCCCCAGCATTTT.

This clone is a singleton in its sample. The rearrangement joins TRBV6-5 to TRBJ2-2; 8 positions agree with TRBD2. The CDR3 is made up of 13 amino acids. From germline, CDR1 is MNHEY and CDR2 SVGAGI. Trimming removed 6 bases from V and 9 bases from J; junction bases left unmatched: 6. CDR3 sequence: CASRPREGRELFF. CDR3 nucleotide sequence: TGTGCCAGCAGACCCCGGGAGGGCCGGGAGCTGTTTTTT.

The rearrangement uses TRBV5-1 and TRBJ2-3; 9 bases line up with TRBD2. The CDR3 is 16 amino acids. V shed 2 bases and J 1 base; nucleotides not matched to a gene: 5. The germline V gene encodes CDR1 SGHRS and CDR2 YFSETQ. CDR3 nucleotide sequence: TGCGCCAGCAGCTTACCTAGCGGGGCAGGCACAGATACGCAGTATTTT. Translating it yields CASSLPSGAGTDTQYF. The complete variable domain, with remaining parts taken from reference TRBV5-1 and TRBJ2-3, reads KAGVTQTPRYLIKTRGQQVTLSCSPISGHRSVSWYQQTPGQGLQFLFEYFSETQRNKGNFPGRFSGRQFSNSRSEMNVSTLELGDSALYLCASSLPSGAGTDTQYFGPGTRLTVL.

This chain joins TRBV27 and TRBJ2-7; 7 bases fit TRBD2. The ends lost 6 bases at V and 4 bases at J; junction bases unmatched: 21. The CDR3 sequence is 18 residues long. CDR1 and CDR2 (germline): MNHEY, SMNVEV (reference sequence). CDR3 nucleotides: TGTGCCAGCAGAAACCCCCTATCCGGCCGGGACGGGGGGTACGAGCAGTACTTC. Protein sequence: CASRNPLSGRDGGYEQYF.

This chain uses TRBV11-2 with TRBJ2-5; D perhaps matches TRBD2 (6 bases). The CDR3 totals 15 residues. Germline V gene sequence: CDR1 SGHAT, CDR2 FQNNGV. V was clipped by 0 bases and J by 7 bases, with 15 bases between them. The CDR3 DNA is TGTGCCAGCAGCTTAGATTACGACTCGGGGGTGACCCAGTACTTC. It yields the protein CASSLDYDSGVTQYF.

The V and J genes are TRBV5-1 and TRBJ2-7; 7 bases fit TRBD1. V was clipped by 3 bases and J by 4 bases; unmatched bases: 7. The germline CDR1 and CDR2 sequences are SGHRS and YFSETQ. The CDR3 runs to 14 residues. CDR3 DNA: TGCGCCAGCAGCTGGACCGGGACAGATTACGAGCAGTACTTC. It yields the protein CASSWTGTDYEQYF.

The V call is TRBV18, the J call TRBJ1-2; D not resolved. In germline, CDR1 is KGHSH, CDR2 LQKENI. The CDR3 spans 9 residues. CDR3 sequence reads: CDPNYGYTF. CDR3 nucleotide sequence: TGTGATCCTAACTATGGCTACACCTTC.

The genes are TRBV7-2 and TRBJ2-3; D is uncertain. CDR1 and CDR2 (germline): SGHTA, FQGNSA. V lost 6 bases and J 0 bases, leaving 13 bases between the germline ends. This CDR3 has 15 amino acids. In nucleotides, the CDR3 is TGTGCCAGCAGGCCTCTAGTAACTAGCACAGATACGCAGTATTTT. This translates into CASRPLVTSTDTQYF.

This chain uses TRBV4-2 with TRBJ2-7; D could derive from TRBD1 or TRBD2 (5 bases each). The CDR3 extends over 14 amino acids. The V and J ends lost 0 bases and 4 bases respectively, with 10 bases between them. The germline V gene encodes CDR1 LGHNA and CDR2 YNFKEQ. CDR3 sequence reads: CASSQDLGTYEQYF. The CDR3 DNA sequence: TGTGCCAGCAGCCAAGATCTCGGGACGTACGAGCAGTACTTC.

In its sample, this clone was seen a few times. This chain joins TRBV7-2 and TRBJ2-3; 12 bases are a match to TRBD2. Germline CDR1 and CDR2: SGHTA and FQGNSA. The CDR3 runs to 16 residues. The trim removed 3 bases at V and 7 bases at J, leaving 8 bases unmatched. DNA of the CDR3: TGTGCCAGCAGCTTTGCCGCTAGCGGGGGGGCAAATACGCAGTATTTT. Residues: CASSFAASGGANTQYF.

CDR3 in amino acids: CSASGTDTQYF. For the CDR3, the DNA is TGCAGTGCTAGCGGCACAGATACGCAGTATTTT. V and J are TRBV20-1 and TRBJ2-3; D gene unclear. CDR1 and CDR2 (germline): DFQATT, SNEGSKA (reference sequence). Trimming pared 3 bases from V and 1 base from J, leaving 2 bases between. The CDR3 spans 11 residues.

V is TRBV29-1 and J is TRBJ2-3; a possible D gene is TRBD1 (5 bases). The V end was cut by 5 bases, the J end by 4 bases, with 22 bases between. The CDR3 runs to 16 residues. CDR1 and CDR2 from the germline V gene are SQVTM and ANQGSEA. The CDR3 nucleotides read TGCAGCGTTAAAAAAGTGGCAGGGTGGGGCGCAGATACGCAGTATTTT. Translating it yields CSVKKVAGWGADTQYF.

This clone has a handful of counts. The rearrangement joins TRBV5-8 to TRBJ2-1, with D perhaps TRBD1 (6 bases). CDR1 and CDR2 from the germline V gene are SGHTS and YDEGEE. The CDR3 is 14 amino acids. Trimming stripped 0 bases from V and 3 bases from J, with 7 bases between. In DNA, the CDR3 is TGTGCCAGCAGCTTGGGGACAGTCTACAATGAGCAGTTCTTC. This encodes CASSLGTVYNEQFF.

The V and J genes are TRBV7-9 and TRBJ2-1; 13 positions match TRBD2. V gave up 5 bases and J gave up 9 bases; unmatched junction bases: 10. The CDR3 totals 16 residues. Germline V gene lookup returns CDR1 SEHNR and CDR2 FQNEAQ (reference sequence). Here the CDR3 reads CASSKTSGGFMSEQFF. The DNA of the CDR3 is TGTGCCAGCAGCAAGACTAGCGGGGGGTTCATGAGTGAGCAGTTCTTC.

The chain links TRBV7-9 to TRBJ1-6; D not certain. Germline-derived CDR1 and CDR2 are SEHNR and FQNEAQ (reference sequence). The CDR3 covers 13 residues. Trimming removed 0 bases from V and 10 bases from J, with 7 bases in between. The CDR3 DNA reads as TGTGCCAGCAGCTTAGCAGGACTATCACCCCTCCACTTT. As protein: CASSLAGLSPLHF.

CDR3 nucleotide sequence: TGTGCCACCAGCGAGACAGGGTCCGGGGCCAACGTCCTGACTTTC. Translation gives CATSETGSGANVLTF. The chain couples TRBV15 to TRBJ2-6, with TRBD1 identical over 7 bases. The V segment lost 5 bases and the J segment 4 bases; nucleotides outside the gene matches: 5. Germline V CDR1 and CDR2: LNHNV, YYDKDF (reference sequence). This CDR3 spans 15 amino acids.